The clone carrying this T cell receptor (beta chain) was counted only a few times. Its specificity is not known. RNA transcripts gave rise to amplified TCR beta CDR3 regions. First-round RT-PCR targeting the TCR CDR3 was performed with the HTBI primer set. TCRdb re-derived calls from the multiplex PCR reads in MiXCR, one entry per CDR3 protein. The sample contains 650,000 to 700,000 distinct CDR3 sequences, roughly 17% of which appear only once. This entry belongs to a study of T cells in Graves' hyperthyroidism and ophthalmopathy. Study-wide findings and caveats: With a median lead of about 6.9 months before onset, the model predicted ophthalmopathy.

V was pared by 6 bases and J by 2 bases, with 17 bases between. Germline V gene data show CDR1 as MNHEY and CDR2 as SMNVEV (reference sequence). The CDR3 is made up of 15 amino acids. Sequencing was done on a sample of blood. The chain has TRBV27 and TRBJ2-7; no clear D. The TCR was taken from a man aged 45-65 years with Graves' hyperthyroidism. Written as DNA, the CDR3 is TGTGCCAGCAGCCCCTTTCCTGGCAGTGCCTACGAGCAGTACTTC. Protein sequence: CASSPFPGSAYEQYF.